These 31 T cell receptor beta chains came from one sample sequenced in a study of PD-L1 blockade in urothelial cancer. The table came from immunoSEQ multiplex PCR; TCRdb's copy has only in-frame clones and leaves some out. The profile covers about 25,000 clones, with less than 85% appearing a single time and more than 1.5% taken by the ten largest. Indicated time point: peripheral blood 6 weeks after treatment start. Sequenced material: PBMCs, taken around atezolizumab (anti-PD-L1) treatment. Receptors originate from an older man with urothelial cancer.

The chain uses TRBV19 and TRBJ1-3; 8 bases fit TRBD1. The germline gives CDR1 LNHDA, CDR2 SQIVND (reference sequence). The CDR3 spans 18 residues. The junction had 14 bases not matched to a gene; V was cut back by 7 bases and J by 0 bases. The CDR3 reads CASKGTGGLRYSGNTIYF. For the CDR3, the DNA is TGTGCCAGTAAGGGGACAGGCGGATTAAGATACTCTGGAAACACCATATATTTT.

The chain is built from TRBV7-2 and TRBJ2-3, with TRBD2 identical over 9 bases. Germline V gene data show CDR1 as SGHTA and CDR2 as FQGNSA. Germline trimming cut 2 bases from V and 5 bases from J; bases unmatched to any gene: 8. This CDR3 comprises 16 residues. The CDR3 DNA is TGTGCCAGCAGCTTATGGGCGGGAGGGCCAGAAGATACGCAGTATTTT. Amino acid sequence: CASSLWAGGPEDTQYF.

There are a few counts of this clone. V gene TRBV19 combines with J gene TRBJ2-5, with D possibly TRBD1 on 5 matching bases. The V end was cut by 6 bases, the J end by 7 bases, with 15 bases between. This CDR3 spans 13 amino acids. Germline V gene lookup returns CDR1 LNHDA and CDR2 SQIVND (reference sequence). CDR3 in DNA: TGTGCCAGTAGAACGGGTCCTAGGGGGACCCAGTACTTC. Its translation is CASRTGPRGTQYF.

The V and J genes are TRBV19 and TRBJ1-3; TRBD1 aligns across 7 bases. Germline values: CDR1 LNHDA, CDR2 SQIVND (reference sequence). The CDR3 has 14 amino acids. With 4 bases clipped from V and 5 bases from J, the junction kept 5 bases outside the gene matches. CDR3 region: CASSTTGERNTIYF. CDR3 nucleotides: TGTGCCAGTAGTACTACAGGGGAGCGAAACACCATATATTTT.

J is TRBJ2-7 and V is TRBV7-2, with no clear D. Germline CDR1 and CDR2: SGHTA and FQGNSA. The V end was cut by 5 bases, the J end by 4 bases, with 9 bases between. CDR3 size: 12 residues. CDR3 DNA sequence: TGTGCCAGCAGCCTAATACGGTACGAGCAGTACTTC. Translating it yields CASSLIRYEQYF.

The chain employs TRBV25-1 and TRBJ2-1; a possible D gene is TRBD1 (6 bases). Germline values: CDR1 MGHDK, CDR2 SYGVNS. CDR3 length equals 12 residues. V was pared by 7 bases and J by 12 bases, with 16 bases between. This CDR3 reads CASTRKGGVQFF. DNA of the CDR3: TGTGCCAGCACCCGAAAAGGGGGAGTGCAGTTCTTC.

The chain is built from TRBV4-3 and TRBJ2-1, with 14 bases fitting TRBD2. Germline V gene lookup returns CDR1 LGHNA and CDR2 YSLEER. V lost 0 bases and J lost 7; bases outside the gene matches: 2. The CDR3 extends over 16 amino acids. The CDR3 DNA is TGCGCCAGCAGCCAAGAGAGGACTAGCGGGAGGAATGAGCAGTTCTTC. Its protein is CASSQERTSGRNEQFF.

This CDR3 is CASSSTGGAYTGELFF. The CDR3 DNA reads as TGTGCCAGCAGCTCGACAGGGGGCGCTTACACCGGGGAGCTGTTTTTT. The chain joins TRBV7-2 to TRBJ2-2, with 10 bases identical to TRBD1. The CDR3 runs 16 residues. Germline V gene sequence: CDR1 SGHTA, CDR2 FQGNSA. V shed 4 bases, J shed 3 bases, and the junction held 5 bases outside the gene matches.

The chain carries TRBV7-6 and TRBJ2-7, with TRBD2 matching over 8 bases. The V gene's germline CDR1 is SGHVS and CDR2 FNYEAQ. The CDR3 has 16 residues. V lost 5 bases, J lost 0 bases, and 9 bases stayed unmatched. The CDR3 DNA reads as TGTGCCAGCAGCCCTATAGCGGGAAGGAGCTCCTACGAGCAGTACTTC. Translation gives CASSPIAGRSSYEQYF.

The rearrangement uses TRBV7-2 and TRBJ2-1; 12 bases fit TRBD2. After removal of 4 bases from V and 8 bases from J, the junction contained 3 bases not matched to a gene. CDR1 and CDR2 (germline): SGHTA, FQGNSA. This CDR3 is 14 amino acids long. CDR3 bases: TGTGCCAGCAGCTCCCGGACTAGCGGGGATGAGCAGTTCTTC. Translating gives CASSSRTSGDEQFF.

As to this clone: The sample holds other DNA sequences that translate to the same CDR3. The chain is built from TRBV5-6 and TRBJ1-1; D may be TRBD1 (6 bases). Germline-derived CDR1 and CDR2 are SGHDT and YYEEEE. The CDR3 runs to 16 residues. V was pared by 3 bases and J by 6 bases, with 21 bases between. The CDR3 reads CASSWDTGSHFSEAFF. The CDR3 nucleotides are TGTGCCAGCAGCTGGGACACGGGGTCACACTTTTCTGAAGCTTTCTTT.

The J gene is TRBJ2-4, the V gene TRBV2; 10 bases align to TRBD2. The CDR3 runs to 16 residues. Germline V gives CDR1 SNHLY, CDR2 FYNNEI. J was trimmed by 5 bases and V by 4 bases; bases with no gene match: 8. CDR3 region: CASSGRLAGAENIQYF. The DNA for the CDR3 is TGTGCCAGCAGTGGTAGGCTAGCGGGAGCGGAAAACATTCAGTACTTC. Variable domain in full (rest from reference TRBV2 and TRBJ2-4): EPEVTQTPSHQVTQMGQEVILRCVPISNHLYFYWYRQILGQKVEFLVSFYNNEISEKSEIFDDQFSVERPDGSNFTLKIRSTKLEDSAMYFCASSGRLAGAENIQYFGAGTRLSVL.

This clone was recorded a few times. The gene calls are TRBV5-4 and TRBJ2-1, with D tentatively TRBD2 (5 bases). This CDR3 has 15 amino acids. Germline lookup yields CDR1 SGHNT and CDR2 YYREEE (reference sequence). V dropped 5 bases and J dropped 0 bases, with 12 bases sitting between them. In DNA, the CDR3 is TGTGCCAGCAGTGACATAGGGAGCTCCTACAATGAGCAGTTCTTC. As protein: CASSDIGSSYNEQFF.

The chain carries TRBV18 and TRBJ1-3; D unresolved. Trimming pared 3 bases from V and 0 bases from J, leaving 15 bases between. Germline lookup yields CDR1 KGHSH and CDR2 LQKENI. This CDR3 region has 17 residues. DNA for the CDR3: TGTGCCAGCTCACCTCAGAGGAGGACGAGCTCTGGAAACACCATATATTTT. It yields the protein CASSPQRRTSSGNTIYF. The full variable domain, its missing parts supplied by reference TRBV18 and TRBJ1-3, is NAGVMQNPRHLVRRRGQEARLRCSPMKGHSHVYWYRQLPEEGLKFMVYLQKENIIDESGMPKERFSAEFPKEGPSILRIQQVVRGDSAAYFCASSPQRRTSSGNTIYFGEGSWLTVV.

This rearrangement joins TRBV4-1 to TRBJ1-1; D is possibly TRBD1 (6 bases). The CDR3 consists of 12 residues. V lost 5 bases and J lost 11, with 15 bases in between. Germline assignment: CDR1 MGHRA and CDR2 YSYEKL. This chain's CDR3 is CASSFGRGEAFF. DNA for the CDR3: TGCGCCAGCAGCTTCGGGAGGGGGGAGGCTTTCTTT.

This clone was counted once. The J gene is TRBJ2-1, the V gene TRBV27; 11 positions match TRBD1. V was clipped by 1 base and J by 0 bases; unmatched bases: 2. Germline V lookup: CDR1 MNHEY, CDR2 SMNVEV (reference sequence). The CDR3 covers 17 residues. The chain's CDR3 is CASSLFGTGGSYNEQFF. The CDR3 region has the DNA TGTGCCAGCAGTTTATTTGGGACAGGGGGCTCCTACAATGAGCAGTTCTTC.

This clone appeared once. The chain links TRBV15 to TRBJ2-3; 8 nucleotides align to TRBD2. The junction had 3 bases not matched to a gene; V was cut back by 5 bases and J by 2 bases. Germline CDR1 LNHNV, CDR2 YYDKDF (reference sequence). There are 14 residues in the CDR3. The chain's CDR3 is CATSGSGNTDTQYF. Here the CDR3 DNA reads TGTGCCACCAGCGGTAGCGGGAACACAGATACGCAGTATTTT.

The chain recombines TRBV15 with TRBJ2-7, with 7 bases fitting TRBD2. Unmatched junction bases numbered 9, after V lost 8 bases and J lost 5 bases. This CDR3 is built from 13 residues. CDR1 LNHNV and CDR2 YYDKDF come from the germline V gene (reference sequence). CDR3 protein: CATGGEGFHEQYF. The CDR3 DNA sequence: TGTGCCACCGGGGGGGAGGGGTTCCACGAGCAGTACTTC.

The rearrangement joins TRBV6-5 to TRBJ1-2; D may be TRBD1 (5 bases). V was cut by 0 bases and J by 8 bases, with 16 bases left in between. Germline-derived CDR1 and CDR2 are MNHEY and SVGAGI. The CDR3 has 15 amino acids. The CDR3 DNA sequence: TGTGCCAGCAGTTACTCGCTAACAGGAATAGTAGGCTACACCTTC. This encodes CASSYSLTGIVGYTF.

CDR3 amino acids: CASSTNPAKEAFF. Written as DNA, the CDR3 is TGTGCCAGCTCAACCAATCCAGCGAAGGAAGCTTTCTTT. The V call is TRBV18, the J call TRBJ1-1; D is undetermined. Per germline, CDR1 KGHSH and CDR2 LQKENI. The CDR3 spans 13 residues. V lost 5 bases, J lost 8 bases, and 15 bases lay in between.

The gene calls are TRBV5-4 and TRBJ1-3; 7 bases line up with TRBD1. The CDR3 extends over 17 amino acids. The germline CDR1 and CDR2 sequences are SGHNT and YYREEE (reference sequence). V gave up 3 bases and J gave up 0 bases; unmatched junction bases: 9. CDR3 nucleotide sequence: TGTGCCAGCAGCTCGAACCGGGACAGTAGCTCTGGAAACACCATATATTTT. Protein product: CASSSNRDSSSGNTIYF.

V and J are TRBV5-5 and TRBJ1-1; no reliable D call. Germline assignment: CDR1 SGHKS and CDR2 YYEKEE (reference sequence). V lost 4 bases and J lost 5, with 15 bases in between. The CDR3 contains 14 residues. Here the CDR3 DNA reads TGTGCCAGCAGCCCGGTGGTACCGGGGACTGAAGCTTTCTTT. Amino acids: CASSPVVPGTEAFF.

In DNA, the CDR3 is TGTGCCAGCAGTGGCATGACTAGTTCCACAGATACGCAGTATTTT. This codes for CASSGMTSSTDTQYF. The rearrangement joins TRBV2 to TRBJ2-3; D perhaps matches TRBD2 (6 bases). Trimming took 4 bases from V and 2 from J, leaving 13 bases between them. Germline V gives CDR1 SNHLY, CDR2 FYNNEI. The CDR3 runs 15 residues. Variable domain in full (rest from reference TRBV2 and TRBJ2-3): EPEVTQTPSHQVTQMGQEVILRCVPISNHLYFYWYRQILGQKVEFLVSFYNNEISEKSEIFDDQFSVERPDGSNFTLKIRSTKLEDSAMYFCASSGMTSSTDTQYFGPGTRLTVL.

The chain joins TRBV7-6 to TRBJ1-5; D uncertain. From germline, CDR1 is SGHVS and CDR2 FNYEAQ. This CDR3 comprises 15 residues. Trimming shortened V by 2 bases and J by 2 bases, and 10 bases separated the two germline ends. CDR3 sequence reads: CASSLSRGGNQPQHF. DNA for the CDR3: TGTGCCAGCAGCTTATCTCGCGGGGGCAATCAGCCCCAGCATTTT.

CDR3 in amino acids: CASSVTRGQGETQYF. In DNA form, the CDR3 reads TGTGCCAGCAGCGTCACCAGGGGGCAAGGAGAGACCCAGTACTTC. The V call is TRBV5-6, the J call TRBJ2-5, with 8 bases fitting TRBD1. The CDR3 extends over 15 amino acids. Trimming removed 4 bases from V and 4 bases from J; junction bases left unmatched: 9. CDR1 is SGHDT and CDR2 is YYEEEE in the germline V gene.

This clone has a handful of counts. The V and J genes are TRBV28 and TRBJ1-5; D is ambiguous. The ends were cut back, 7 bases at V and 3 bases at J, with 7 bases in the middle. From germline, CDR1 is MDHEN and CDR2 SYDVKM. The CDR3 is 12 amino acids. The DNA of the CDR3 is TGTGCCAGCACCTTTCCCAATCAGCCCCAGCATTTT. Its protein is CASTFPNQPQHF.

The J gene is TRBJ2-7, the V gene TRBV11-2, with TRBD2 identical over 7 bases. The CDR3 is made up of 16 amino acids. With V trimmed by 8 bases and J by 0 bases, 13 bases remained unmatched. CDR1 and CDR2 (germline): SGHAT, FQNNGV. The CDR3 sequence: CASRPFLAASSYEQYF. The CDR3, as DNA: TGTGCCAGCCGCCCCTTCCTAGCGGCTAGCTCCTACGAGCAGTACTTC.

This clone was observed once. The chain is built from TRBV5-4 and TRBJ2-5, with 8 nucleotides matching TRBD2. The V gene end was trimmed by 2 bases and the J gene end by 4 bases; junction bases not matched to a gene: 7. From germline, CDR1 is SGHNT and CDR2 YYREEE (reference sequence). The CDR3 is 15 residues long. CDR3 nucleotides: TGTGCCAGCAGCTTTCAAGCGGGAGAGGGAGAGACCCAGTACTTC. It is translated as CASSFQAGEGETQYF.

The CDR3 protein is CASSHTGQVFEAFF. As DNA, the CDR3 is TGCGCCAGCAGCCATACGGGACAGGTGTTTGAAGCTTTCTTT. The rearrangement uses TRBV5-1 and TRBJ1-1; 8 positions match TRBD1. V lost 4 bases, J lost 7 bases, and 9 bases stayed unmatched. The CDR3 has 14 residues. CDR1 and CDR2 from the germline V gene are SGHRS and YFSETQ.

The chain combines TRBV19 with TRBJ1-1; D not resolved. Per germline, CDR1 LNHDA and CDR2 SQIVND (reference sequence). V was shortened by 6 bases and J by 4 bases, with 9 bases between the two germline ends. This CDR3 spans 12 amino acids. The DNA for the CDR3 is TGTGCCAGTAGGGGAGGGTTCACTGAAGCTTTCTTT. This codes for CASRGGFTEAFF. The entire variable domain, with the rest obtained from reference TRBV19 and TRBJ1-1, is as follows: DGGITQSPKYLFRKEGQNVTLSCEQNLNHDAMYWYRQDPGQGLRLIYYSQIVNDFQKGDIAEGYSVSREKKESFPLTVTSAQKNPTAFYLCASRGGFTEAFFGQGTRLTVV.

The chain carries TRBV6-6 and TRBJ1-1, with D unclear. V was shortened by 2 bases and J by 3 bases, with 4 bases between the two germline ends. Looked up from germline, CDR1 is MNHNY and CDR2 is SVGAGI (reference sequence). The CDR3 is 12 amino acids. This CDR3 is CASSYLDTEAFF. The CDR3 region has the DNA TGTGCCAGCAGTTACCTTGACACTGAAGCTTTCTTT.